The T cell receptor beta chain described here comes from a study of T-cell memory formation after mild COVID-19. Across the whole study: For the most part, TCR clusters were specific to one donor. Whole-study findings and limits: Clones that got smaller from day 15 to 85 had even CD4/CD8, while clones growing later tipped toward CD4+. The authors left the SARS-CoV-2 specificity of second-wave clones peaking on day 37 unconfirmed.

The table lists this clonotype with a few counts. Its specificity is unknown. TCRdb re-called the 5' RACE reads with MiXCR, one entry per CDR3 protein. The profile covers 300,000 to 400,000 distinct CDR3 sequences, with 10% to 15% appearing a single time and about 20% taken by the ten largest. This TCR derives from a man between 18 and 35 years old who had mild COVID-19 (a few samples of this study predate the infection). Cell type and time point are not known. Sequencing was done on a sample of PBMCs or a T cell subset sorted from them (not recorded which).

CDR3 amino acids: CASSQDGGRPNEQFF. CDR3 bases: TGTGCCAGCAGCCAAGATGGGGGTCGTCCCAATGAGCAGTTCTTC. The rearrangement uses TRBV7-9 and TRBJ2-1; the D gene could be TRBD1 or TRBD2 (5 bases each). Germline CDR1 reads SEHNR; CDR2 reads FQNEAQ (reference sequence). The CDR3 consists of 15 residues. With 5 bases removed from V and 6 bases from J, the gap between germline ends came to 17 bases.